This TCR beta chain was observed in a study of T cell repertoires in cytomegalovirus infection. Study information: Public TCR beta signatures indicated both CMV infection and matching HLA type.

TCRdb re-called the reads with MiXCR, one entry per CDR3 protein. This table has 300,000 to 400,000 distinct CDR3 sequences, 20% to 25% appearing once. Study-wide results and limits: People with CMV and the relevant HLA were identified by cumulative public TCR beta family frequency.

CDR1 is DFQATT and CDR2 is SNEGSKA in the germline V gene (reference sequence). V was cut by 3 bases and J by 4 bases, with 19 bases left in between. The CDR3 is 16 residues long. To note about this clonotype: What it binds is not known.

This sequence originates from a human donor in good health (CMV status not recorded). Some clones in this sample may be carry-over from other donors' samples. This chain joins TRBV20-1 and TRBJ1-5; D perhaps matches TRBD1 (6 bases). The source material was cultured PBMCs, sampled from culture after CMV antigen stimulation. The CDR3 bases are TGCAGTGCTAGCGGAAATTCGGGACACAAAAATCAGCCCCAGCATTTT. Translated: CSASGNSGHKNQPQHF.